Following are 9 T cell receptor beta chains from one sample sequenced in a study of T and B cells in COVID-19 patients. Blood genomic DNA input for TRB amplification was roughly 250-550 ng. BIOMED2 TRB-A/B primer pools were used in multiplex TRB PCR. In TCRdb, the multiplex PCR reads were re-called with MiXCR into one record per CDR3 protein. The data contain several thousand distinct CDR3 sequences, 25% to 35% of them seen just once; the ten biggest clones take up under 25%. Specimen: blood. These receptors came from a human donor with active COVID-19.

In regard to this clonotype: This is likely a read error, given that the CDR3 carries no conserved phenylalanine or tryptophan at its end. It is unclear where the CDR3 begins or ends on the DNA, so no DNA is shown, and the CDR3 is as TCRdb lists it. This rearrangement joins TRBV29-1 to TRBJ1-4; the table's TRBD1 call for D was not verified on the DNA. Germline V CDR1 and CDR2: SQVTM, ANQGSEA. Including both end residues, the CDR3 is 15 amino acids long. CDR3 residues: CSGAGTRGTKEKRLV.

The chain recombines TRBV11-2 with TRBJ2-3, with 7 bases matching TRBD1. This CDR3 contains 14 residues. CDR1 and CDR2 (germline): SGHAT, FQNNGV. Unmatched junction bases numbered 2, after V lost 5 bases and J lost 0 bases. CDR3 sequence: CASSLRGSTDTQYF. In nucleotides, the CDR3 is TGTGCCAGCAGCCTCAGGGGGAGCACAGATACGCAGTATTTT.

Comment on this clonotype: The DNA is left out, because the CDR3 cannot be placed on it with certainty; the CDR3 is given as TCRdb lists it. The chain uses TRBV6-4 and TRBJ2-2; TRBD1 was called by the table and not checked on the DNA. The CDR3 contains 24 residues when both ends are counted. Germline V gives CDR1 MRHNA, CDR2 SNTAGT. The CDR3 is CASKSGQGLLYEQYFGPDTGELFF.

CDR3 sequence (DNA): TGTGCCATCAGTGAGACAGCCAACACTGAAGCTTTCTTT. This sequence encodes CAISETANTEAFF. This rearrangement joins TRBV10-3 to TRBJ1-1; D remains unclear. Germline CDR1 is ENHRY and CDR2 is SYGVKD. Trimming removed 2 bases at V and 2 bases at J, with 6 bases between. This CDR3 contains 13 residues.

The rearrangement joins TRBV18 to TRBJ1-1; tentatively, D is TRBD1 (5 bases). The germline V and J ends were trimmed by 6 bases and 1 base, with 9 bases remaining between them. The length of the CDR3 is 13 residues. Germline values: CDR1 KGHSH, CDR2 LQKENI. CDR3 sequence: CASSRDRNTEAFF. The CDR3 bases are TGTGCCAGCTCCCGAGACAGGAACACTGAAGCTTTCTTT.

J is TRBJ2-7 and V is TRBV6-5; tentatively, D is TRBD1 (6 bases). V dropped 2 bases and J dropped 5 bases, with 13 bases sitting between them. The CDR3 covers 14 residues. CDR1 MNHEY and CDR2 SVGAGI come from the germline V gene. In DNA form, the CDR3 reads TGTGCCAGCAGTTACAGGGCCCGGGACAACGAGCAGTACTTC. It encodes CASSYRARDNEQYF.

V is TRBV19 and J is TRBJ1-5; TRBD1 matches 8 bases. The CDR3 consists of 20 residues. V dropped 4 bases and J dropped 0; count of bases not matched to a gene: 17. Germline V gives CDR1 LNHDA, CDR2 SQIVND (reference sequence). The CDR3: CASSRGQASPRSYSNQPQHF. The CDR3 DNA is TGTGCCAGTAGTAGGGGACAGGCTTCCCCCCGTTCATATAGCAATCAGCCCCAGCATTTT. The full variable domain, rest sourced from reference TRBV19 and TRBJ1-5, is DGGITQSPKYLFRKEGQNVTLSCEQNLNHDAMYWYRQDPGQGLRLIYYSQIVNDFQKGDIAEGYSVSREKKESFPLTVTSAQKNPTAFYLCASSRGQASPRSYSNQPQHFGDGTRLSIL.

This clonotype has a handful of counts. The CDR3 sequence: CASSPGFSGNTIYF. CDR3 in DNA: TGTGCCAGCAGCCCAGGGTTCAGTGGAAACACCATATATTTT. The J gene is TRBJ1-3, the V gene TRBV12-3 or TRBV12-4; weak D call: TRBD1 (5 bases). This CDR3 has 14 amino acids. The ends were cut back, 6 bases at V and 3 bases at J, with 12 bases in the middle.

This clonotype was recorded a few times. The V call is TRBV18, the J call TRBJ2-1, with a weak D call TRBD2 (7 bases). The V gene's germline CDR1 is KGHSH and CDR2 LQKENI. The CDR3 totals 14 residues. Trimming took off 6 bases at V and 6 bases at J, with 15 bases between the two ends. This CDR3 reads CASSHGGGLNEQFF. DNA of the CDR3: TGTGCCAGCTCGCATGGGGGGGGCCTCAATGAGCAGTTCTTC. The whole variable domain, filled in from reference TRBV18 and TRBJ2-1, reads NAGVMQNPRHLVRRRGQEARLRCSPMKGHSHVYWYRQLPEEGLKFMVYLQKENIIDESGMPKERFSAEFPKEGPSILRIQQVVRGDSAAYFCASSHGGGLNEQFFGPGTRLTVL.